This T cell receptor (beta chain) was identified during a study of response to subunit inactivated influenza vaccine. V was cut by 0 bases and J by 4 bases, with 15 bases left in between. CDR3 size: 15 residues. Germline lookup yields CDR1 DFQATT and CDR2 SNEGSKA (reference sequence). MiXCR was run by TCRdb on the RT-PCR reads, yielding one entry per CDR3 protein. The sample includes more than 500,000 distinct CDR3 sequences, approximately 11% of them seen just once. The same sample was also used in a study of T cells expressing NK-cell markers. That work contributes: For TCR beta, cDNA was produced by 5'RACE template switching with UMIs.

The receptor was derived from a man aged 45-65 years who received an inactivated influenza vaccine. Here the sequenced sample was PBMCs from blood, taken on the day of vaccination. V gene TRBV20-1 combines with J gene TRBJ2-5, with unresolved D. This chain's CDR3 is CSARDRMVWVETQYF. The CDR3, as DNA: TGCAGTGCTAGAGATCGGATGGTGTGGGTAGAGACCCAGTACTTC.